This T cell receptor beta chain appears in the sequencing data of a study of blood T cells in healthy people across ages (dated by TCRdb to between 2014 and 2017). General notes on the study: In model experiments, template switching captured roughly one uniquely barcoded TCR beta cDNA molecule for every two T cells. Donors of different ages were randomly distributed across sequencing lanes to avoid experimental bias. The donors were divided into four age groups: young (average around 16 years), middle-aged (under 40), aged (approximately 62) and long-lived (roughly 82). For two donors (one aged 18 to 30 and one aged 80 or older), the study analyzed two additional independent replicas of 1 million unique cDNA reads from the same blood draw. Using deep sequencing normalized with unique cDNA molecular identifiers, the study measured how TCR beta repertoire diversity changes with age.

The CDR3 covers 14 residues, taking in both the cysteine and the phenylalanine. Only CDR3 DNA remains: 42 bases, in frame from the first base. V lost 2 bases and J lost 3 bases, and the count of bases not matched to a germline gene is 3. CDR1 SQVTM and CDR2 ANQGSEA are derived from the germline V gene. The library was built by means of 5' RACE. The sequencer listed for this sample is Illumina HiSeq 2500. A second PCR of about 6 to 12 cycles was run with a J-beta primer mix and a sample-barcoded 5' primer. Each TCR beta cDNA molecule received a unique molecular identifier from a template-switch 5' adaptor carrying 12 random nucleotides. Each sample yielded at least 2.5 million CDR3-containing paired-end reads. First-strand cDNA synthesis was performed from all RNA using the Mint cDNA synthesis kit, with priming by a TRBC-specific oligonucleotide. Following uracil-DNA glycosylase treatment, all cDNA underwent a first 18-cycle PCR with the universal primers M1SS and BC2_uni_R. On the study's bioinformatics: For normalization, 1 million high-quality reads were randomly selected from each sample, with every read carrying a distinct molecular identifier. Instead of being binned into consensus sequences, reads that shared molecular identifiers were thrown out. CDR3 identification, clonotype clustering and error correction used MiTCR with a Q25 quality threshold and the strictest error-elimination algorithm. Lower-bound total TCR beta diversity was estimated with a nonparametric unseen species model using Euler transformation. The public sequencing data were trimmed at Q25 with fastp and processed into clonotypes with MiXCR by TCRdb, which kept only in-frame beta chains. Rows are combined by CDR3 protein, so each entry shows the most common genes and DNA. The V and J calls were determined by TCRdb, not by the authors. The sample contains roughly 900,000 distinct CDR3 sequences, roughly 52% of them found a single time. In total, the top ten clones hold 13% of the sample.

General findings and caveats noted by the study authors: Estimates of total diversity from one million sequenced T cells were regarded as lower bounds and underestimates. As age increased, observed TCR beta diversity per million T cells dropped in a roughly linear way, and a significant reduction was already evident by age 40. Compared with the aged group, the long-lived group had more naive CD4+ T cells, fewer expanded clones and increased TCR diversity, suggesting age selection. Donor CMV infection status was unknown, potentially confounding age-related changes in expanded clonotypes. There was a strong correlation between observed TCR beta diversity and the percentage of naive T cells measured by flow cytometry. Bulk unsorted PBMC profiling prevented conclusive comparison of naive and antigen-experienced compartments.

In this sample, this clonotype turned up many times. Its antigen remains undetermined. No base-level quality is on record; no much larger clone is a single base apart. The donors were 40 or so Caucasian individuals from Russia, aged roughly 6 to 95 years, who were systemically healthy. Roughly 10 milliliters of peripheral blood were collected from each donor into EDTA-treated Vacutainer tubes. PBMCs were isolated by Ficoll-Paque density-gradient centrifugation, with at least 6.5 million obtained per sample. Trizol reagent was used to extract total RNA from the PBMCs, yielding at least 5.5 micrograms per sample. The percentages of naive CD45RAhigh/CD27high T cells were determined by flow cytometry on a PBMC aliquot from every donor.

Sequenced input: blood. The source of this sequence is a man younger than 40 in good health. The rearrangement joined TRBV29-1 to TRBJ2-3, and 9 junction bases match TRBD1. CDR3 loop: CSVERGQGTDTQYF. The sequenced DNA is TGCAGCGTTGAAAGGGGACAGGGTACAGATACGCAGTATTTT.